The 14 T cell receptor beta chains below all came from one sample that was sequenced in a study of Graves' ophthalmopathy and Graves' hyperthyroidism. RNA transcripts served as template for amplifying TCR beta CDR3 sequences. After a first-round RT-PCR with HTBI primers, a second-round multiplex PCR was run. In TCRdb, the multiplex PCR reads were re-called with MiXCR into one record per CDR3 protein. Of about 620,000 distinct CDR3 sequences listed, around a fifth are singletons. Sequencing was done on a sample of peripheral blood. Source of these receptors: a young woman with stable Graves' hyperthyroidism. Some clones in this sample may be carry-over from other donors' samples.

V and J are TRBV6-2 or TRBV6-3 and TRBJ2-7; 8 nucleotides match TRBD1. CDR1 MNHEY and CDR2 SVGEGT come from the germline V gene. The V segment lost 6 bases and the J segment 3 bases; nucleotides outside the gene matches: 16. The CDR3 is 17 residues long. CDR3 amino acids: CASRSLSGQGLIYEQYF. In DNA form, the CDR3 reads TGTGCCAGCAGGAGCCTCTCCGGACAGGGTTTAATCTACGAGCAGTACTTC.

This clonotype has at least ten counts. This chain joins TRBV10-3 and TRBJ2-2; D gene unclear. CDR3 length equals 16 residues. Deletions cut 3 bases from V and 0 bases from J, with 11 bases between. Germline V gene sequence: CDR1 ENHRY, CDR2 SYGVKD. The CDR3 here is CAISDPATTNTGELFF. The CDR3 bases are TGTGCCATCAGTGATCCTGCTACAACGAACACCGGGGAGCTGTTTTTT.

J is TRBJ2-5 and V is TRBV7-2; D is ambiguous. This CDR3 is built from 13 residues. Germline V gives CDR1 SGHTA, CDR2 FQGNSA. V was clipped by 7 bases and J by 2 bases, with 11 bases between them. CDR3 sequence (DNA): TGTGCCAGCACCCCCCCAGTACAAGAGACCCAGTACTTC. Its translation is CASTPPVQETQYF.

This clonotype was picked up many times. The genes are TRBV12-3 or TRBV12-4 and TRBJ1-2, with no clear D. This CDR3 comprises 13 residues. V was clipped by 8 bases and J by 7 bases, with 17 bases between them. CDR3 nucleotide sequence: TGTGCCAGCCAAGAAGGTGGGGTCTCTGGCTACACCTTC. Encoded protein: CASQEGGVSGYTF.

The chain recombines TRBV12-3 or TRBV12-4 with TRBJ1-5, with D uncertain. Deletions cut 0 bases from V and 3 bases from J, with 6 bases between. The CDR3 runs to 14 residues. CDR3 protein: CASSLALINQPQHF. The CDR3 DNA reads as TGTGCCAGCAGTTTAGCACTCATCAATCAGCCCCAGCATTTT.

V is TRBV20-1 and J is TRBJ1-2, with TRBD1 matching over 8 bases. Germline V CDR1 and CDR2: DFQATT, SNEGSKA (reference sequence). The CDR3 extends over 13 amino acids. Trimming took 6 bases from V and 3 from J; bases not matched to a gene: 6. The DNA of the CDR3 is TGCAGTGCACCGGACAGGGATTACTATGGCTACACCTTC. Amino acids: CSAPDRDYYGYTF.

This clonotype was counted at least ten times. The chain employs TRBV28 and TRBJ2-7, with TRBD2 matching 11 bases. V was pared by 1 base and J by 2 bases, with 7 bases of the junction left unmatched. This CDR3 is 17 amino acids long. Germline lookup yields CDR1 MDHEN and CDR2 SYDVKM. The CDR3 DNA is TGTGCCAGCAGTTTATCACTAGCGGGAGAAGGAACCTACGAGCAGTACTTC. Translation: CASSLSLAGEGTYEQYF.

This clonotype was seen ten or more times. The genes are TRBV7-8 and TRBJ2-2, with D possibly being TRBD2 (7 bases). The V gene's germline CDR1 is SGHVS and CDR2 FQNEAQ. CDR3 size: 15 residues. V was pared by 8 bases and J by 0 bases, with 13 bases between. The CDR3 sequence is CASGRGRANTGELFF. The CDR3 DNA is TGTGCCAGCGGGAGGGGGAGAGCGAACACCGGGGAGCTGTTTTTT.

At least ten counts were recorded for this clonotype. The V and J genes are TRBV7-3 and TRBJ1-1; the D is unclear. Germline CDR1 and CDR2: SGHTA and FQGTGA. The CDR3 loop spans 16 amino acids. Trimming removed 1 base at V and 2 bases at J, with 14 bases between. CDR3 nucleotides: TGTGCCAGCAGCTTAAATGGCAGACTCCCTAACACTGAAGCTTTCTTT. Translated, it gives CASSLNGRLPNTEAFF.

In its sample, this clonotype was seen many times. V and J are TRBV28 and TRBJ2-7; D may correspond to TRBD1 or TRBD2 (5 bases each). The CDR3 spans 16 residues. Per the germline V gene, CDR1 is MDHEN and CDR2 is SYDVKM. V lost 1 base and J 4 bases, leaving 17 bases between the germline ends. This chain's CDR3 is CASSLSTPGQLYEQYF. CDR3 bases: TGTGCCAGCAGTTTATCGACTCCGGGGCAGCTATACGAGCAGTACTTC.

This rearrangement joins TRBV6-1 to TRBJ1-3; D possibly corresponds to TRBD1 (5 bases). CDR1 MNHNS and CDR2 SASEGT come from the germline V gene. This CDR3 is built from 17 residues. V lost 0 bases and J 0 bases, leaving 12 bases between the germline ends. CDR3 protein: CASSEAPRGTSGNTIYF. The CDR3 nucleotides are TGTGCCAGCAGTGAAGCGCCTCGAGGGACCTCTGGAAACACCATATATTTT.

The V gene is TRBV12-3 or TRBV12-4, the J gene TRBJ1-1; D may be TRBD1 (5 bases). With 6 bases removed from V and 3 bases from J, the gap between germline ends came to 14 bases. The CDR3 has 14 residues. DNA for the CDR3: TGTGCCAGCAGCTGGACATTTGGGCACACTGAAGCTTTCTTT. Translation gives CASSWTFGHTEAFF.

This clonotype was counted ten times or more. The CDR3 nucleotides are TGCAGCGTTGAAGGGGTCTCCCGGGGCTATGGCTACACCTTC. This encodes CSVEGVSRGYGYTF. The V and J genes are TRBV29-1 and TRBJ1-2; D gene ambiguous. This CDR3 region has 14 residues. Trimming removed 1 base at V and 4 bases at J, with 13 bases between. The germline CDR1 and CDR2 sequences are SQVTM and ANQGSEA.

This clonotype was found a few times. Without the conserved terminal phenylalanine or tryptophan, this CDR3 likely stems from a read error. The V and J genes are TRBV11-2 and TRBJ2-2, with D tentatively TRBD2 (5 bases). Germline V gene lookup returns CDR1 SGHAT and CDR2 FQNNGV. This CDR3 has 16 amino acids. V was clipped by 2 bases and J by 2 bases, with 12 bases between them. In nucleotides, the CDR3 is TGTGCCAGCAGCTTATTTGCGGGCCCCAACACCGGGGAGCTGTTTTAT. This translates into CASSLFAGPNTGELFY.